The 21 T cell receptor beta chains reported below all come from one sample, sequenced in a study of patients and donors after allogeneic stem cell transplantation. One entry per CDR3 protein, called by TCRdb with MiXCR from the RT-PCR reads. In the table there are approximately 210,000 distinct CDR3 sequences, approximately 41% of which are singletons. The sequenced sample was blood, either unsorted or a sorted T cell fraction (not recorded which). The receptors derive from a human donor who was either an allogeneic HSCT recipient or a stem cell or donor lymphocyte infusion donor (not recorded which). It is not recorded whose cells these are; they may come from a transplant donor.

This clonotype was observed a few times. The chain uses TRBV27 and TRBJ1-1; the D gene is possibly TRBD1 (6 bases). Germline lookup yields CDR1 MNHEY and CDR2 SMNVEV (reference sequence). The length of the CDR3 is 15 residues. Trimming removed 6 bases from V and 2 bases from J, with 16 bases in between. In nucleotides, the CDR3 is TGTGCCAGCAGGGGGGGGCCCCCAGCTAACACTGAAGCTTTCTTT. Its protein is CASRGGPPANTEAFF.

The rearrangement links TRBV11-2 to TRBJ1-1, with D perhaps TRBD1 (5 bases). Germline loops: CDR1 SGHAT, CDR2 FQNNGV. The CDR3 contains 15 residues. The V and J ends lost 6 bases and 11 bases respectively, with 25 bases between them. As DNA, the CDR3 is TGTGCCAGCAGTCGCCCCGGCCGCGGGGGAGGGGAGGCTTTCTTT. This gives the protein CASSRPGRGGGEAFF.

V gene TRBV6-2 or TRBV6-3 combines with J gene TRBJ2-7; D call uncertain. The V gene lost 4 bases and the J gene lost 7 bases, with 11 bases spanning the gap. The length of the CDR3 is 12 residues. Germline values: CDR1 MNHEY, CDR2 SVGEGT. CDR3 DNA sequence: TGTGCCAGCAGTTCTACAGCTTGGGAGCAGTACTTC. It yields the protein CASSSTAWEQYF.

This rearrangement joins TRBV7-9 to TRBJ1-1, with D perhaps TRBD1 (6 bases). This CDR3 is 15 amino acids long. Germline V lookup: CDR1 SEHNR, CDR2 FQNEAQ (reference sequence). V was shortened by 7 bases and J by 1 base, with 16 bases between the two germline ends. CDR3 residues: CASIGGDRRNTEAFF. CDR3 nucleotides: TGTGCCAGCATCGGGGGCGACAGGAGGAACACTGAAGCTTTCTTT.

This chain connects TRBV12-3 or TRBV12-4 to TRBJ1-5; unclear D gene. Trimming shortened V by 3 bases and J by 6 bases, and 6 bases separated the two germline ends. CDR3 length equals 12 residues. The CDR3 DNA follows: TGTGCCAGCAGTTTCGAGGTTCAGCCCCAGCATTTT. It yields the protein CASSFEVQPQHF.

This clonotype showed up just a few times. This chain links TRBV7-2 with TRBJ1-1; D perhaps matches TRBD1 (5 bases). V was trimmed by 1 base and J by 8 bases, leaving 8 bases between them. Germline CDR1 SGHTA, CDR2 FQGNSA. This CDR3 comprises 12 residues. The DNA of the CDR3 is TGTGCCAGCAGCTTAGAATGGGGGGAAGCTTTCTTT. It encodes CASSLEWGEAFF.

The table lists this clonotype with a few counts. The chain couples TRBV12-3 or TRBV12-4 to TRBJ1-6, with a possible D match to TRBD1 (6 bases). This CDR3 is 18 amino acids long. The V and J ends lost 3 bases and 6 bases respectively, with 21 bases between them. The CDR3 sequence: CASSLAQGGAGGNSPLHF. As DNA, the CDR3 is TGTGCCAGCAGTTTGGCACAGGGTGGAGCTGGGGGTAATTCACCCCTCCACTTT.

This clonotype was picked up a small number of times. CDR3 sequence: CASSLAGSTYNEQFF. The CDR3, as DNA: TGTGCCAGCAGTTTAGCGGGATCCACCTACAATGAGCAGTTCTTC. This chain joins TRBV12-3 or TRBV12-4 and TRBJ2-1; D is unresolved. Trimming took off 0 bases at V and 2 bases at J, with 8 bases between the two ends. The CDR3 is 15 residues long.

V is TRBV29-1 and J is TRBJ2-5, with TRBD2 as a possible D gene (6 bases). Germline V CDR1 and CDR2: SQVTM, ANQGSEA. The V gene lost 4 bases and the J gene lost 1 base, with 7 bases spanning the gap. This CDR3 spans 12 amino acids. The CDR3 protein is CSVVEGQETQYF. The CDR3 DNA follows: TGCAGCGTTGTGGAGGGCCAAGAGACCCAGTACTTC.

The genes are TRBV7-2 and TRBJ1-1, with 7 positions matching TRBD1. CDR3 length: 16 residues. CDR1 is SGHTA, CDR2 FQGNSA, per germline. Germline trimming cut 2 bases from V and 3 bases from J; bases unmatched to any gene: 9. The CDR3 nucleotides read TGTGCCAGCAGCTTATTCAGGACAGGCCTCGACACTGAAGCTTTCTTT. Its translation is CASSLFRTGLDTEAFF.

This chain connects TRBV21-1 to TRBJ1-5; the table assigns TRBD1, which was not confirmed against the DNA. TRBV21-1 represents a pseudogene. The CDR3 totals 15 residues. The CDR3: CASRDRQGASQPQHF. DNA for the CDR3: TGTGCCAGCAGGGACAGACAGGGGGCATCCCAGCCCCAGCATTTT.

V gene TRBV20-1 combines with J gene TRBJ1-1; 7 bases match TRBD1. V was pared by 5 bases and J by 7 bases, with 19 bases of the junction left unmatched. Germline lookup yields CDR1 DFQATT and CDR2 SNEGSKA (reference sequence). CDR3 length: 16 residues. Here the CDR3 reads CSAGLAGGRRDREAFF. CDR3 nucleotides: TGCAGTGCTGGGCTGGCAGGGGGAAGGAGGGATCGTGAAGCTTTCTTT.

The chain has TRBV27 and TRBJ2-4; D gene unclear. Trimming shortened V by 0 bases and J by 3 bases, and 9 bases separated the two germline ends. The CDR3 contains 15 residues. Germline CDR1 reads MNHEY; CDR2 reads SMNVEV (reference sequence). The CDR3 is CASSLSPSLKNIQYF. The CDR3, as DNA: TGTGCCAGCAGTTTATCCCCATCCCTCAAAAACATTCAGTACTTC.

J is TRBJ2-7 and V is TRBV19, with D possibly being TRBD2 (5 bases). Per the germline V gene, CDR1 is LNHDA and CDR2 is SQIVND (reference sequence). V gave up 1 base and J gave up 3 bases, with 10 bases separating them. CDR3 length equals 14 residues. The CDR3 coding sequence is TGTGCCAGTAGTATAGTACCGGGGAGCTACGAGCAGTACTTC. Translated: CASSIVPGSYEQYF.

The chain links TRBV6-6 to TRBJ2-2; perhaps D is TRBD1 or TRBD2 (5 bases each). Germline CDR1 MNHNY, CDR2 SVGAGI (reference sequence). V lost 5 bases and J lost 1, with 11 bases in between. The CDR3 loop spans 15 amino acids. The CDR3 DNA sequence: TGTGCCAGCAGTGGGACGTATGAGAACACCGGGGAGCTGTTTTTT. Its translation: CASSGTYENTGELFF.

This clonotype was detected only a few times. The V gene is TRBV29-1, the J gene TRBJ1-2, with 7 bases aligning to TRBD1. From germline, CDR1 is SQVTM and CDR2 ANQGSEA. V shed 7 bases and J 6 bases; nucleotides not matched to a gene: 8. The CDR3 has 12 amino acids. The CDR3 DNA sequence: TGCAGCGCCCAAAACAGGGGTGATGGCTACACCTTC. Its translation: CSAQNRGDGYTF.

The chain has TRBV27 and TRBJ2-1; D gene uncertain. Per germline, CDR1 MNHEY and CDR2 SMNVEV (reference sequence). Trimming stripped 6 bases from V and 6 bases from J, with 12 bases between. CDR3 size: 13 residues. This chain's CDR3 is CASSKARGNEQFF. CDR3 in DNA: TGTGCCAGCAGCAAAGCTCGAGGCAATGAGCAGTTCTTC.

The genes are TRBV12-3 or TRBV12-4 and TRBJ2-3, with D unclear. This CDR3 is built from 12 residues. Trimming removed 3 bases at V and 4 bases at J, with 5 bases between. CDR3 nucleotide sequence: TGTGCCAGCAGTTTCCGGCCAGATACGCAGTATTTT. As protein: CASSFRPDTQYF.

The chain couples TRBV4-2 to TRBJ2-5; D is possibly TRBD1 (6 bases). Trimming left V 1 base short and J 9 bases short, with 18 bases between. The CDR3 has 15 amino acids. Germline V gene sequence: CDR1 LGHNA, CDR2 YNFKEQ. The CDR3 DNA follows: TGTGCCAGCAGCCAAGTTGGCGACCTCGAGGGGGCCCAGTACTTC. It encodes CASSQVGDLEGAQYF.

This clonotype appeared a few times. The chain has TRBV2 and TRBJ2-1; TRBD2 agrees at 9 bases. V was clipped by 3 bases and J by 4 bases; unmatched bases: 4. The CDR3 length is 15 residues. CDR1 is SNHLY, CDR2 FYNNEI, per germline. The CDR3 here is CASSDWAGGYNEQFF. In DNA, the CDR3 is TGTGCCAGCAGTGATTGGGCGGGAGGGTACAATGAGCAGTTCTTC.

Of note for this clonotype: At one of its ends the junction is not consistent with the germline gene, which may arise from a read error. The V call is TRBV7-7, the J call TRBJ2-3; D is ambiguous. Germline loops: CDR1 SSHAT, CDR2 FNYEAQ (reference sequence). The CDR3 runs 15 residues. CDR3 loop: CASSLGLGSTDTQYF. In DNA, the CDR3 is TGTGCTAGCAGCCTTGGGCTAGGGAGCACAGATACGCAGTATTTT. Combining the CDR3 with reference TRBV7-7 and TRBJ2-3 gives the whole variable domain GAGVSQSPRYKVTKRGQDVTLRCDPISSHATLYWYQQALGQGPEFLTYFNYEAQPDKSGLPSDRFSAERPEGSISTLTIQRTEQRDSAMYRCASSLGLGSTDTQYFGPGTRLTVL.